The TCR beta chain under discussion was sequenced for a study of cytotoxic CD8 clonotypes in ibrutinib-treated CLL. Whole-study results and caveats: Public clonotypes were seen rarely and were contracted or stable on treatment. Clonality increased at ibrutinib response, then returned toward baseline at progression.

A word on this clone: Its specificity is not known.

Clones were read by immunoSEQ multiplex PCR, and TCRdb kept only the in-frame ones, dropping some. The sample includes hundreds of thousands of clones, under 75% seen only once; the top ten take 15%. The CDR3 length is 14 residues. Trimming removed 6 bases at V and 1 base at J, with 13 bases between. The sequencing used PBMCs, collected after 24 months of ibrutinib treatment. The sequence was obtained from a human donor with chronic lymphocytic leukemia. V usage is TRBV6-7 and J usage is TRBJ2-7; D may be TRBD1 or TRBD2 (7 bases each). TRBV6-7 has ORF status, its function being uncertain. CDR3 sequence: CASRYRGGSYEQYF. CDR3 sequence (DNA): TGTGCCAGCAGGTACAGGGGAGGGTCCTACGAGCAGTACTTC.